The sequence of this T cell receptor beta chain was determined in a study of T-cell reconstitution after alpha-beta-depleted transplantation in children. This clonotype was seen only a few times. V lost 0 bases and J 2 bases, leaving 16 bases between the germline ends. This CDR3 is 17 amino acids long. The V gene's germline CDR1 is MGHRA and CDR2 YSYEKL. Construction of the TCRbeta library involved unique molecular identifiers. TCRdb re-analysed the PCR reads in MiXCR, keeping a single row per CDR3 protein. Among some 500,000 distinct CDR3 sequences, around 19% were seen once, and the ten largest hold 2.5% to 4%.

Source: PBMCs from the stem cell graft donor, taken from the stem cell graft. V gene TRBV4-1 combines with J gene TRBJ1-1; no definite D call. The sequence derives from a human donor who donated a stem cell graft to a child with acute lymphoblastic leukemia. The CDR3 is CASSQEFLIGGNTEAFF. DNA of the CDR3: TGCGCCAGCAGCCAAGAATTTCTCATTGGCGGAAACACTGAAGCTTTCTTT.